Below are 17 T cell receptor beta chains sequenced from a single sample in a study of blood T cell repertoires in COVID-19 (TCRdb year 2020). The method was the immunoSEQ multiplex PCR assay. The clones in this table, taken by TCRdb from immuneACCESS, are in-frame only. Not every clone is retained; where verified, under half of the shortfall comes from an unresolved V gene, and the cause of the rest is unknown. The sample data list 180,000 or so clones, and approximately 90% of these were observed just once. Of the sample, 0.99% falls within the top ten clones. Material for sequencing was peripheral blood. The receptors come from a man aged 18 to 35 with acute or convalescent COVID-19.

The CDR3 loop reads CASSPLEFSYNEQFF. The DNA for the CDR3 is TGTGCCAGCAGCCCCCTGGAGTTCTCCTACAATGAGCAGTTCTTC. The chain combines TRBV14 with TRBJ2-1, with D unresolved. Per germline, CDR1 SGHDN and CDR2 FVKESK. With 4 bases removed from V and 0 bases from J, the gap between germline ends came to 10 bases. The CDR3 is 15 residues long.

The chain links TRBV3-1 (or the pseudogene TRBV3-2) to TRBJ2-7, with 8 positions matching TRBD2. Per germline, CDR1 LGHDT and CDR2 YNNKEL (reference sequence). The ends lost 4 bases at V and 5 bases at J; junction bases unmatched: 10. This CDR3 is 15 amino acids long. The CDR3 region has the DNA TGTGCCAGCAGCCGCAATCCGGGACTAGGCAACGAGCAGTACTTC. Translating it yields CASSRNPGLGNEQYF.

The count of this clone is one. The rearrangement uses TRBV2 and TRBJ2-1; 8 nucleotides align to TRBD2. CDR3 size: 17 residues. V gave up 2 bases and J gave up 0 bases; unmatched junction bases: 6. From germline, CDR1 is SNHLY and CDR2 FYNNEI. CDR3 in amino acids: CASSESIAGSSYNEQFF. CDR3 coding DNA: TGTGCCAGCAGTGAATCGATAGCGGGGAGCTCCTACAATGAGCAGTTCTTC. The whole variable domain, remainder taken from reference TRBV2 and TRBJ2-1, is EPEVTQTPSHQVTQMGQEVILRCVPISNHLYFYWYRQILGQKVEFLVSFYNNEISEKSEIFDDQFSVERPDGSNFTLKIRSTKLEDSAMYFCASSESIAGSSYNEQFFGPGTRLTVL.

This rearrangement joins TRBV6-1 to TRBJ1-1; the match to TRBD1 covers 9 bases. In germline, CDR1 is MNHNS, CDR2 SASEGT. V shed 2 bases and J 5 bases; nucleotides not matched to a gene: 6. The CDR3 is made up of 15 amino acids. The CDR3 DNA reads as TGTGCCAGCAGTGAACGTCCGACAGGGGGAACTGAAGCTTTCTTT. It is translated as CASSERPTGGTEAFF.

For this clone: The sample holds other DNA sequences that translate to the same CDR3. The DNA of the CDR3 is TGTGCCAGCAGTTCCTCAGGGGGCTCCTACGAGCAGTACGTC. Translating gives CASSSSGGSYEQYV. The chain is built from TRBV27 and TRBJ2-7; the match to TRBD1 covers 7 bases. This CDR3 has 14 residues. Per germline, CDR1 MNHEY and CDR2 SMNVEV (reference sequence). Unmatched junction bases numbered 3, after V lost 4 bases and J lost 0 bases.

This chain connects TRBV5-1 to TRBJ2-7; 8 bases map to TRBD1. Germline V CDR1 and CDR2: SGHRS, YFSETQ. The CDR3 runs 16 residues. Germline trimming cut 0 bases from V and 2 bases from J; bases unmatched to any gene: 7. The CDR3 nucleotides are TGCGCCAGCAGCTTGGCATGGACAGGGATGACCTACGAGCAGTACTTC. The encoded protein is CASSLAWTGMTYEQYF.

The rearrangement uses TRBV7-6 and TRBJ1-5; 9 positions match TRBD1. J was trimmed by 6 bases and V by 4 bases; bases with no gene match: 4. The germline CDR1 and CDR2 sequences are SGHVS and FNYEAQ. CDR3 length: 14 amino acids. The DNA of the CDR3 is TGTGCCAGCAGCTCCTCGGACAGGGGTCAGCCCCAGCATTTT. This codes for CASSSSDRGQPQHF.

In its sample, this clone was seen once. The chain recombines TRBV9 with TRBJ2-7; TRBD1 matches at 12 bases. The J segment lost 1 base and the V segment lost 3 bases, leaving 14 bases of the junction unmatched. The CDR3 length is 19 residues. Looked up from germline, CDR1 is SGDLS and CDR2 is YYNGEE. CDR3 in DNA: TGTGCCAGCAGCGCTCAGTCGGGGACAGGGGGCGAATCGTCCTACGAGCAGTACGTC. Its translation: CASSAQSGTGGESSYEQYV.

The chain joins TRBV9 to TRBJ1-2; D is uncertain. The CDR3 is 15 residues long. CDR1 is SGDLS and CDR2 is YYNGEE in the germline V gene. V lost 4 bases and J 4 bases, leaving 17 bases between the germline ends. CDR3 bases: TGTGCCAGCAGCCCAACGGGAGGACTTGGCTATGGCTACACCTTC. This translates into CASSPTGGLGYGYTF.

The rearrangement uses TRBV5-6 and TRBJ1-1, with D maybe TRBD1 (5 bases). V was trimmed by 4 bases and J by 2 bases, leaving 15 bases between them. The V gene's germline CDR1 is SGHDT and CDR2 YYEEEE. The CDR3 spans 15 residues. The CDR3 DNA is TGTGCCAGCAGCAAAATCAACAGGAAAAACACTGAAGCTTTCTTT. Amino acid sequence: CASSKINRKNTEAFF.

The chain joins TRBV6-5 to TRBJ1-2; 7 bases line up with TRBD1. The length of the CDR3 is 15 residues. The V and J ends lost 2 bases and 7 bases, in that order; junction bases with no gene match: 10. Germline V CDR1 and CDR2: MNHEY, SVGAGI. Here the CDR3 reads CASSYKAWGQTGYTF. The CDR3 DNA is TGTGCCAGCAGTTACAAGGCCTGGGGACAGACTGGCTACACCTTC.

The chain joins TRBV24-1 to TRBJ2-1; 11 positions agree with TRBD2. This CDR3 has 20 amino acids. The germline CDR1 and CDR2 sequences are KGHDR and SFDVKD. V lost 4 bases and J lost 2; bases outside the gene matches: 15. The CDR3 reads CATSDPPASGGRFTYNEQFF. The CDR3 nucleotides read TGTGCCACCAGTGACCCCCCTGCTAGCGGGGGGCGGTTTACCTACAATGAGCAGTTCTTC.

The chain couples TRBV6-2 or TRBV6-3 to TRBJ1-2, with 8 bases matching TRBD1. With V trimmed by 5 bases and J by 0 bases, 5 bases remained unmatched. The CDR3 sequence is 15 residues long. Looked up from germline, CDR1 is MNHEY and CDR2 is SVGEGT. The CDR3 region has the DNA TGTGCCAGCAGTCCCAGGACAGGGCCTAACTATGGCTACACCTTC. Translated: CASSPRTGPNYGYTF.

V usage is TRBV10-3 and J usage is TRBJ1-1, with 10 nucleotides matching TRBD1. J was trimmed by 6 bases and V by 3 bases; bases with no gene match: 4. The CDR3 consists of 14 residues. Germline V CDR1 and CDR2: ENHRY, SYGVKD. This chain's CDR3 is CAISERQGAAEAFF. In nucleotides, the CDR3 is TGTGCCATCAGTGAAAGACAGGGGGCGGCTGAAGCTTTCTTT.

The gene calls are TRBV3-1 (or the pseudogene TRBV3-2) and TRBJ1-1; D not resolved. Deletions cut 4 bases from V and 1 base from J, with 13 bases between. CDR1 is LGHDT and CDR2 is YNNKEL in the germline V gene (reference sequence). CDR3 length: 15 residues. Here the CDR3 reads CASSPSENKNTEAFF. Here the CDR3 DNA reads TGTGCCAGCAGCCCGTCAGAAAACAAGAACACTGAAGCTTTCTTT.

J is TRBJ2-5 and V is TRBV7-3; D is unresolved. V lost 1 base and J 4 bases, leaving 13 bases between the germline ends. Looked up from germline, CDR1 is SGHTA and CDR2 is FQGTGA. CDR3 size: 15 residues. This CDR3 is CASSLIVGTRETQYF. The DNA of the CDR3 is TGTGCCAGCAGCTTAATTGTGGGCACTCGAGAGACCCAGTACTTC.

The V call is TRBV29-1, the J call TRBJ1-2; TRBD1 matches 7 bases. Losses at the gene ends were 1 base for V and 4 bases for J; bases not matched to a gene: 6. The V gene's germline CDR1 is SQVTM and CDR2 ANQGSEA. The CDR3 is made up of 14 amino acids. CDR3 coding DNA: TGCAGCGTTGAAGGACAGGGTTTTGGCTATGGCTACACCTTC. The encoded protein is CSVEGQGFGYGYTF.